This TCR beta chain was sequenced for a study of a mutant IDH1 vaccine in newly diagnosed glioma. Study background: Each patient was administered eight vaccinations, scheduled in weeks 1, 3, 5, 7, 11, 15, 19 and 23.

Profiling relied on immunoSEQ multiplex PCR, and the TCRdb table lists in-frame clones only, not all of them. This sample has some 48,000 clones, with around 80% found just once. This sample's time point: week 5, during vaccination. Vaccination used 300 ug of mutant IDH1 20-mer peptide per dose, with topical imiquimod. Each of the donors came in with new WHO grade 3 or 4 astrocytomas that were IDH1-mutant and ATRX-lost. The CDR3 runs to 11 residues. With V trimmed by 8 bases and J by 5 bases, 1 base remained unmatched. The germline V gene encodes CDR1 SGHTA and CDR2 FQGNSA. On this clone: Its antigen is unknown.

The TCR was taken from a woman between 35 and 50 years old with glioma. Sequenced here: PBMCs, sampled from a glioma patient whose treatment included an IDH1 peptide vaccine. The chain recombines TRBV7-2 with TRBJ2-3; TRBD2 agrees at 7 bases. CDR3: CASSGGDTQYF. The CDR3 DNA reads TGTGCCAGCTCGGGGGGAGATACGCAGTATTTT. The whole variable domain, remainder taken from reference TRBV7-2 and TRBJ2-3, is GAGVSQSPSNKVTEKGKDVELRCDPISGHTALYWYRQSLGQGLEFLIYFQGNSAPDKSGLPSDRFSAERTGGSVSTLTIQRTQQEDSAVYLCASSGGDTQYFGPGTRLTVL.